Given below is one T cell receptor beta chain in context. Its antigen is undetermined. The sample originates from a study of cytomegalovirus exposure and HLA in healthy donors. As for the study in general: Around 89 million unique TCRs from HLA-typed donors made up an early data release.

Vbeta (60) and Jbeta (13) primers were used in the PCR. Assay used: immunoSEQ multiplex PCR; TCRdb lists only in-frame clones, some missing. Here the sample spans tens of thousands of clones, roughly 80% being singletons. Unmatched junction bases numbered 5, after V lost 4 bases and J lost 5 bases. Germline V gene lookup returns CDR1 SGHRS and CDR2 YFSETQ. The CDR3 length is 14 residues. Study results and caveats: With further analysis later on, most CMV-associated TCR beta chains appeared HLA-restricted. TCR beta chain V- and J-gene trimming was linked, in a later analysis, to a missense variant in DCLRE1C. Later analysis reportedly placed an Asian-associated ancestry cluster below the roughly 630-donor mean in N-insertions.

This sequence joins TRBV5-1 and TRBJ2-5; 10 positions match TRBD1. Sequences were obtained from PBMCs. The TCR sequence derives from a woman in her thirties in good health and CMV-seronegative. The CDR3 reads CASSRDRGSETQYF. The DNA of the CDR3 is TGCGCCAGCAGCCGGGACAGGGGTTCGGAGACCCAGTACTTC.